Sequencing of this T cell receptor beta chain was carried out in a study of CD8+CD57+ T cells in acquired aplastic anemia. Study at large: The average for DNA from sorted CD4+ and CD8+ cells was roughly 3 ug. Notes on the study in general: Under 35 was the count of CD8+ CDR3 sequences that patients shared with controls. The CD8+ Simpson's diversity of patients and controls was not significantly different.

Concerning this clonotype: Its antigen is currently unknown.

Looked up from germline, CDR1 is MGHDK and CDR2 is SYGVNS. The CDR3 has 14 residues. Trimming left V 5 bases short and J 9 bases short, with 14 bases between. Researchers used genomic DNA as the template to profile TCR beta VDJ and CDR3. In TCRdb, the reads were re-called with MiXCR into one record per CDR3 protein. Among roughly 180,000 distinct CDR3 sequences listed, under 70% were seen once. Sequences were obtained from sorted CD4+, CD8+, or CD8+CD57+ T cells (not recorded which) from PBMCs. This chain links TRBV25-1 with TRBJ1-6; D remains ambiguous. The TCR was taken from a human donor with severe aplastic anemia or a healthy control (not recorded which). The CDR3 sequence is CASSTSGSGSPLHF. The CDR3 coding sequence is TGTGCCAGCAGTACGAGTGGTTCCGGTTCACCCCTCCACTTT.